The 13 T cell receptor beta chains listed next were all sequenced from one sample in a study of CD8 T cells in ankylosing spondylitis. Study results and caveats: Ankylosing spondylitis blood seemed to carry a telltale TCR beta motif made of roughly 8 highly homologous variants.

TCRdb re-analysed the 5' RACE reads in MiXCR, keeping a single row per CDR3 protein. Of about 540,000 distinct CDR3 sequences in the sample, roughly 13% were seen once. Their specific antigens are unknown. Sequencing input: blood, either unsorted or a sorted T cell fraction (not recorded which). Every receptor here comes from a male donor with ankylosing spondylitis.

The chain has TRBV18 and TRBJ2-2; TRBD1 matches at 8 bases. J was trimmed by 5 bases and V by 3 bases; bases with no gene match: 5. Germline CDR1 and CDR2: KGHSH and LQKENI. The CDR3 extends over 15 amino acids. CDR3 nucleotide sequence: TGTGCCAGCTCACCGGACAGGGCCGGAACCGGGGAGCTGTTTTTT. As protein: CASSPDRAGTGELFF. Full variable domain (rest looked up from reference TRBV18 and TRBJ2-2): NAGVMQNPRHLVRRRGQEARLRCSPMKGHSHVYWYRQLPEEGLKFMVYLQKENIIDESGMPKERFSAEFPKEGPSILRIQQVVRGDSAAYFCASSPDRAGTGELFFGEGSRLTVL.

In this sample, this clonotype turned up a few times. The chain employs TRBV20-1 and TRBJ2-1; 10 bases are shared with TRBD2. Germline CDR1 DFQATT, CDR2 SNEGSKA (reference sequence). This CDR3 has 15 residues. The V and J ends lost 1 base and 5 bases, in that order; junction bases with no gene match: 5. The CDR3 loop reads CSARAGLAHDNEQFF. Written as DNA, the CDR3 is TGCAGTGCTAGAGCGGGACTAGCGCACGACAATGAGCAGTTCTTC.

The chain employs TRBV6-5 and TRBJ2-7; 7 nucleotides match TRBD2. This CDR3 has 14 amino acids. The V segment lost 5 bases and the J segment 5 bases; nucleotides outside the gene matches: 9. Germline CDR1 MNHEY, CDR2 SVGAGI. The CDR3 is CASSTWTGRDEQYV. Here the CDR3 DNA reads TGTGCCAGCAGTACTTGGACGGGGAGGGACGAGCAGTACGTC.

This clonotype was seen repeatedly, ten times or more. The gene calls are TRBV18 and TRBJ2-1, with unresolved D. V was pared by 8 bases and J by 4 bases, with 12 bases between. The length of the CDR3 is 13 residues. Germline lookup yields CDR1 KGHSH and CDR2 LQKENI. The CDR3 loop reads CASSPPSYNEQFF. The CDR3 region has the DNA TGTGCCAGCAGCCCGCCCAGTTACAATGAGCAGTTCTTC.

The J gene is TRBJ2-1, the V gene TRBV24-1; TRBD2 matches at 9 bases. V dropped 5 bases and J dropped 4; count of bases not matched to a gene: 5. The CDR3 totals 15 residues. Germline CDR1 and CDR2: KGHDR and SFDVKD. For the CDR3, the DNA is TGTGCCACCAGTGGCGGGAGGGGAACATACAATGAGCAGTTCTTC. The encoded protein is CATSGGRGTYNEQFF.

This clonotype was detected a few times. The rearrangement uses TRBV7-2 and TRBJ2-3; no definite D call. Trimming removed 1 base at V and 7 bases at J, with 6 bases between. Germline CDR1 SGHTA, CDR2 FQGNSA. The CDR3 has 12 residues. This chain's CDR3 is CASSLGVNTQYF. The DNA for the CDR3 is TGTGCCAGCAGCTTAGGAGTAAATACGCAGTATTTT.

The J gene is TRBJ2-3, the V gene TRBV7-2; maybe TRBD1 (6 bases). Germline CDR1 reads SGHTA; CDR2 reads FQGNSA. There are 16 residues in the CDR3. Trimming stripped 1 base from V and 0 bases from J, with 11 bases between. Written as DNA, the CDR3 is TGTGCCAGCAGCTTAGAGCACAGGGTCAGCACAGATACGCAGTATTTT. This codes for CASSLEHRVSTDTQYF.

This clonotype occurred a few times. The CDR3 sequence is CAWSVQTALAGRGAFF. The CDR3 DNA follows: TGTGCCTGGAGTGTACAAACAGCTCTAGCCGGGAGAGGAGCTTTCTTT. The chain links TRBV30 to TRBJ1-1, with D hard to call. The CDR3 is made up of 16 amino acids. Germline lookup yields CDR1 GTSNPN and CDR2 SVGIG (reference sequence). Trimming stripped 0 bases from V and 10 bases from J, with 24 bases between.

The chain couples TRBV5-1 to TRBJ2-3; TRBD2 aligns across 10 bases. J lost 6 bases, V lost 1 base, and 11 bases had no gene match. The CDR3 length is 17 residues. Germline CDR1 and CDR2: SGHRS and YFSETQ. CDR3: CASSLRGLARLVDTQYF. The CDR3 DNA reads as TGCGCCAGCAGCTTGAGGGGACTAGCGCGCTTGGTTGATACGCAGTATTTT.

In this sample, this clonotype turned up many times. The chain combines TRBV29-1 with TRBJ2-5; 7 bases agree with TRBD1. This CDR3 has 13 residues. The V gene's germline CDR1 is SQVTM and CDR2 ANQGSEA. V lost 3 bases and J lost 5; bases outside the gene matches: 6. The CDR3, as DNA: TGCAGCGTTGATTGGGCAGGGGGTGAGACCCAGTACTTC. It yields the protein CSVDWAGGETQYF.

CDR3 sequence: CAISEYGPIPYEQYF. Here the CDR3 DNA reads TGTGCCATCAGTGAGTACGGGCCCATTCCCTACGAGCAGTACTTC. The gene calls are TRBV10-3 and TRBJ2-7, with D uncertain. CDR1 and CDR2 from the germline V gene are ENHRY and SYGVKD. Between the trimmed V and J ends, which lost 1 base and 2 bases, there was a span of 12 bases. There are 15 residues in the CDR3.

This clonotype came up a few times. CDR3 region: CASSEEPRFEHGGELFF. The CDR3 nucleotides are TGTGCCAGCAGTGAAGAGCCGCGATTTGAACACGGCGGGGAGCTGTTTTTT. The genes are TRBV2 and TRBJ2-2; D is unresolved. This CDR3 comprises 17 residues. Germline values: CDR1 SNHLY, CDR2 FYNNEI. Trimming stripped 1 base from V and 7 bases from J, with 19 bases between.

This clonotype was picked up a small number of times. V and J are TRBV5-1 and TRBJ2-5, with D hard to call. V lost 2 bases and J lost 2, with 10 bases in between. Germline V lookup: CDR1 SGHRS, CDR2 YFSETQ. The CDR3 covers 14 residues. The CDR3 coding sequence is TGCGCCAGCAGCTTCCTGACCGAGCAAGAGACCCAGTACTTC. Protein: CASSFLTEQETQYF.